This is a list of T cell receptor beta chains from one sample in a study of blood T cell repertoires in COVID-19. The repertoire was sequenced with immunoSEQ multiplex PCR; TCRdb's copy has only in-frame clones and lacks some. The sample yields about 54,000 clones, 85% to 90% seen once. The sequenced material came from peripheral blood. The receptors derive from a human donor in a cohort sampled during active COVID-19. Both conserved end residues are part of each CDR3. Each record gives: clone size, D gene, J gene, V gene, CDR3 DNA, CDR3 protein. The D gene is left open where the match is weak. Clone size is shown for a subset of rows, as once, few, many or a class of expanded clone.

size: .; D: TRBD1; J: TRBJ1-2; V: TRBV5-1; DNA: TGCGCCAGCAGCCGGGGACAGGGGTCATGGGGCTACACCTTC; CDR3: CASSRGQGSWGYTF
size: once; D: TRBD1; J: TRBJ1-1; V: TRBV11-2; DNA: TGTGCCAGCAGATCCCTGGACAGGGAGTACACTGAAGCTTTCTTT; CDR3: CASRSLDREYTEAFF
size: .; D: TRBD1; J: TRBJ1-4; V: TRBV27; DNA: TGTGCCAGCAGTTTGACAGGGAGCTTCACTAATGAAAAACTGTTTTTT; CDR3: CASSLTGSFTNEKLFF
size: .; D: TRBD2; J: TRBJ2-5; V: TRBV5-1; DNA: TGCGCCAGCAGCTTACTAGCGAATCAAGAGACCCAGTACTTC; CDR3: CASSLLANQETQYF
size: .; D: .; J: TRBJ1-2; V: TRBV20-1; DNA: TGCAGTGCTAGTCCCGACAGTTTTAACTATGGCTACACCTTC; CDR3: CSASPDSFNYGYTF
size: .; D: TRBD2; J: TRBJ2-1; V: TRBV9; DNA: TGTGCCAGCACCCGTAGCGGGGGGCCTAATTTCTCCTACAATGAGCAGTTCTTC; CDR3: CASTRSGGPNFSYNEQFF
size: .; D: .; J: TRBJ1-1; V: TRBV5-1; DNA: TGCGCCAGCAGCGAAGACACCAACGGCGCTGAAGCTTTCTTT; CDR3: CASSEDTNGAEAFF
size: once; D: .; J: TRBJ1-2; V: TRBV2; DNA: TGTGCCAGCAGTGAAGCGCGGGGGGATGGCTACACCTTC; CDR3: CASSEARGDGYTF
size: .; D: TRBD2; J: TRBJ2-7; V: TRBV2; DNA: TGTGCCAGCAGTGCCCTAGCGGGGACGCCGGTCTACGAGCAGTACTTC; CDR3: CASSALAGTPVYEQYF
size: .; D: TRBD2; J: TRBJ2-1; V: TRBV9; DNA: TGTGCCAGCAGCGGGAGAACTAGCGGGCATGAGCAGTTCTTC; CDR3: CASSGRTSGHEQFF
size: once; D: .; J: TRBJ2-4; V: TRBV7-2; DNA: TGTGCCAGCAGCTTAAGGCCTTCTGACGGGGACATTCAGTACTTC; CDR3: CASSLRPSDGDIQYF
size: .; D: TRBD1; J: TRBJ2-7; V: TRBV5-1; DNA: TGCGCCAGCAGCTTGGGCCGCGACAGGGTACGCTACGAGCAGTACTTC; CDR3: CASSLGRDRVRYEQYF
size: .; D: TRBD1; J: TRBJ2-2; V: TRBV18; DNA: TGTGCCAGCTTACCGGGACAGGGGTTGTGGACCGGGGAGCTGTTTTTT; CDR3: CASLPGQGLWTGELFF
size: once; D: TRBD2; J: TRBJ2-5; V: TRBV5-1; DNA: TGCGCCAGCAGCCCAGGACTAGCGGGAGTCGAGACCCAGTACTTC; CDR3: CASSPGLAGVETQYF
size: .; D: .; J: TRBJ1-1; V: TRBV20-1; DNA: TGCAGTGCGAACGATGGAGAGACGGCTTTCTTT; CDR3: CSANDGETAFF
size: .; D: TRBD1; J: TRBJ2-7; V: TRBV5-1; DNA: TGCGCCAGCAGCCCGACAGGGGGAGGCTACGAGCAGTACTTC; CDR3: CASSPTGGGYEQYF
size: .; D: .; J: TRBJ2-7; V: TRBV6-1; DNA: TGTGCCAGCAGTGAAGGGCTTTGGAGGTCTGACTACGAGCAGTACTTC; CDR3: CASSEGLWRSDYEQYF
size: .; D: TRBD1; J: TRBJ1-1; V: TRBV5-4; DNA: TGTGCCAGCAGCCTACTCGACAGGGCGAACACTGAAGCTTTCTTT; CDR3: CASSLLDRANTEAFF
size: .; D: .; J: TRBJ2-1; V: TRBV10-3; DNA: TGTGCCATCAGTGGCCCCCTGGAGAGTGAGCAGTTCTTC; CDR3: CAISGPLESEQFF
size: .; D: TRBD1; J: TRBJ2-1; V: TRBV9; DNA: TGTGCCAGCAGCTTCGGGACAGATCCTAGTCTAGAGCAGTTCTTC; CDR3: CASSFGTDPSLEQFF
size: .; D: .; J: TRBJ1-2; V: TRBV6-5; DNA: TGTGCCAGCAGTACTGACGGGAACGTCTATGGCTACACCTTC; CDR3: CASSTDGNVYGYTF
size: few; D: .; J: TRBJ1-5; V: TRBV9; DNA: TGTGCCAGCAGCTCAGGGGATAGCAATCAGCCCCAGCATTTT; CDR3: CASSSGDSNQPQHF